This T cell receptor beta chain was recorded in a study of a mutant IDH1 vaccine in newly diagnosed glioma (dated by TCRdb to the early 2020s). The study in broad terms: In the chemotherapy-containing groups, vaccination started alongside temozolomide cycles, whereas in patients who had radiotherapy alone it started 4-6 weeks after radiotherapy. For exploratory analyses, about 25 treated patients had longitudinal TCRB deep sequencing done wherever samples were available. Peripheral blood samples were drawn at six visits, namely V03 (baseline), V05, V07, V10, V12 and V13. Of the 25 to 35 patients who were treated, around 62% were male and about 40% were female, and the mean age was roughly 40 years. Prior to enrollment, standard therapy consisting of radiotherapy alone, temozolomide alone, or radiochemotherapy with temozolomide had been administered to patients, with the combination being received by most patients. The week-35 safety follow-up was designated visit V12, and the week-47 end of study was designated visit V13.

The paper's findings and limits, for the study overall: The authors noted that analyses of patient blood samples could not be reproduced because of sample limitations. Across multiple MHC alleles, vaccine-induced immune responses were seen in approximately 93% of patients. No apparent relationship was observed between pseudoprogression and alterations in the top peripheral T cell clonotypes detected by TCRB sequencing. Availability determined which PBMC samples were chosen for TCRB deep sequencing.

Including cysteine and phenylalanine, the CDR3 has 14 amino acids. The sequence is cut down to CDR3 DNA, 42 bases in frame from base 1. Between the V and J ends, shortened by 4 bases and 1 base respectively, the junction contains 11 bases. The germline V gene sets CDR1 to SGHRS and CDR2 to YFSETQ. Libraries came from the immunoSEQ multiplex PCR assay. Rearranged TCR beta chain sequences were amplified with the hsTCRB Kit following the manufacturer's protocol. An Illumina MiSeq was used to sequence the TCRB libraries. On the study's bioinformatics: The proprietary platform of the kit vendor was used for demultiplexing, trimming and gene mapping. TCRdb obtained this table from immuneACCESS and retained in-frame rearrangements with V and J assigned. These tables miss some clones; where compared with another copy, unresolved V genes account for less than half of the shortfall, and the remainder is unexplained. For V, J and clone size, that table is used; D and trimming come from the DNA. Here the sample has about 60,000 clones; about 85% occur a single time. The ten most abundant clones make up 3.5% to 4.5% of the sample.

The time point label, as the study defines it: week 35, safety follow-up. Each vaccine dose was 300 ug of a 20-mer mutant IDH1 peptide in Montanide, given subcutaneously with topical imiquimod. Across visits V03 through V10, patients got a total of eight vaccinations, given in weeks 1, 3, 5, 7, 11, 15, 19 and 23. All donors had newly diagnosed IDH1-mutant astrocytomas of WHO grade 3 or 4 that showed loss of nuclear ATRX. The samples were drawn from NOA16, a multicentre, single-arm, open-label phase I trial in Germany that tested a mutant IDH1 peptide vaccine in humans for the first time. Genomic DNA for TCRB sequencing was extracted from EDTA blood using the DNeasy Blood and Tissue Kit. Notes on this clone: Its recognized antigen is unknown. No base quality values were provided; no much bigger clone lies one nucleotide off.

The sequence came from a man aged 25 to 40 with glioma. The chain uses TRBV5-1 and TRBJ1-1; the D gene remains uncertain. The specimen comprised PBMCs, sampled from a glioma patient whose treatment included an IDH1 peptide vaccine. The CDR3 here reads CASSPTEANTEAFF. The DNA sequence is as follows: TGCGCCAGCAGCCCGACCGAGGCGAACACTGAAGCTTTCTTT.